This T cell receptor beta chain was recovered during a study of blood T cell repertoires in COVID-19. Study-level background: There were acute and convalescent COVID-19 samples, and they came from the United States, Italy and Spain. In each case, the material was cDNA or gDNA derived from T cells, B-cell-depleted T cells, or PBMCs.

This clone was observed a single time. Germline lookup yields CDR1 SGHTA and CDR2 FQGNSA. V shed 3 bases and J shed 4 bases, with 3 bases lying between them. The length of the CDR3 is 12 residues. In the original workflow: Counts of nucleated cells, estimated from reference gene primer amplification, were obtained. Data came from immunoSEQ multiplex PCR; TCRdb stores just in-frame clones and leaves some out. Clone size and V and J calls were adopted from that table, with D and trimming inferred from the DNA. The sample lists around 120,000 clones, around 90% occurring once. The source of this sequence is a human donor in a cohort sampled during active COVID-19. This chain links TRBV7-2 with TRBJ2-2; D gene uncertain. Sequences were obtained from peripheral blood. CDR3 coding DNA: TGTGCCAGCAGCTTCTTCACCGGGGAGCTGTTTTTT. Translating gives CASSFFTGELFF. Full variable domain (remainder filled in from reference TRBV7-2 and TRBJ2-2): GAGVSQSPSNKVTEKGKDVELRCDPISGHTALYWYRQSLGQGLEFLIYFQGNSAPDKSGLPSDRFSAERTGGSVSTLTIQRTQQEDSAVYLCASSFFTGELFFGEGSRLTVL.